Following are 19 T cell receptor beta chains from one sample sequenced in a study of cytomegalovirus exposure and HLA in healthy donors. The PCR had 60 Vbeta and 13 Jbeta primers. Here immunoSEQ multiplex PCR was the method, and the copy in TCRdb shows in-frame clones only, minus some. The sample has tens of thousands of clones, less than 8% seen once. The sequencing input was PBMCs. These receptors were taken from a man in his forties or fifties in good health and CMV-seronegative.

This clone was seen a handful of times. The genes are TRBV7-3 and TRBJ2-6, with D unresolved. The CDR3 covers 17 residues. The V end was cut by 4 bases, the J end by 0 bases, with 13 bases between. Germline V gene sequence: CDR1 SGHTA, CDR2 FQGTGA. The CDR3 is CASSSLPLSSGANVLTF. For the CDR3, the DNA is TGTGCCAGCAGCTCCCTCCCCCTCAGCTCTGGGGCCAACGTCCTGACTTTC.

This chain connects TRBV28 to TRBJ1-5; 10 positions agree with TRBD1. This CDR3 spans 15 amino acids. Trimming cost V 7 bases and J 1 base; bases outside gene matches: 4. Germline V gene lookup returns CDR1 MDHEN and CDR2 SYDVKM. The CDR3 loop reads CASNDRGLSNQPQHF. CDR3 sequence (DNA): TGTGCCAGCAACGACAGGGGGCTAAGCAATCAGCCCCAGCATTTT.

This clone was picked up a small number of times. The rearrangement joins TRBV27 to TRBJ2-7, with 15 bases aligning to TRBD2. The CDR3 is 16 amino acids. Per germline, CDR1 MNHEY and CDR2 SMNVEV (reference sequence). The V segment lost 8 bases and the J segment 4 bases; nucleotides outside the gene matches: 9. The CDR3 reads CASRGLAGGIRYEQYF. The DNA for the CDR3 is TGTGCCAGCCGGGGACTAGCGGGAGGAATAAGGTACGAGCAGTACTTC.

The chain recombines TRBV15 with TRBJ2-4, with TRBD2 matching over 7 bases. The CDR3 sequence is 17 residues long. V dropped 1 base and J dropped 0; count of bases not matched to a gene: 6. Germline V gene sequence: CDR1 LNHNV, CDR2 YYDKDF (reference sequence). The CDR3: CATSRGGGDLAKNIQYF. For the CDR3, the DNA is TGTGCCACCAGCAGAGGGGGAGGGGACCTAGCCAAAAACATTCAGTACTTC. The whole variable domain, remainder taken from reference TRBV15 and TRBJ2-4, is DAMVIQNPRYQVTQFGKPVTLSCSQTLNHNVMYWYQQKSSQAPKLLFHYYDKDFNNEADTPDNFQSRRPNTSFCFLDIRSPGLGDTAMYLCATSRGGGDLAKNIQYFGAGTRLSVL.

This clone has a handful of counts. This sequence joins TRBV7-3 and TRBJ2-3; D not certain. This CDR3 region has 13 residues. Germline V gene sequence: CDR1 SGHTA, CDR2 FQGTGA. The V gene lost 3 bases and the J gene lost 2 bases, with 6 bases spanning the gap. CDR3 bases: TGTGCCAGCAGCTTTGCGGACACAGATACGCAGTATTTT. Translation gives CASSFADTDTQYF.

This clone came up a few times. The chain joins TRBV11-1 to TRBJ1-4; 9 nucleotides line up with TRBD1. Germline CDR1 is SGHAT and CDR2 is FQDESV (reference sequence). The CDR3 spans 16 residues. The V segment lost 6 bases and the J segment 8 bases; nucleotides outside the gene matches: 13. DNA for the CDR3: TGTGCCAGCAGGGATCGCCTCGGGACAGGGAACGAAAAACTGTTTTTT. Translated, it gives CASRDRLGTGNEKLFF.

The chain joins TRBV27 to TRBJ2-4, with 9 nucleotides matching TRBD1. V lost 8 bases to trimming and J lost 3 bases; unmatched junction nucleotides: 11. The CDR3 spans 16 residues. Germline V lookup: CDR1 MNHEY, CDR2 SMNVEV (reference sequence). The CDR3, as DNA: TGTGCCAGCGCGGGACCACAGGGGGCGAGCAAAAACATTCAGTACTTC. It codes for CASAGPQGASKNIQYF.

V gene TRBV6-5 combines with J gene TRBJ2-3; TRBD2 aligns across 11 bases. This CDR3 region has 15 residues. The V gene's germline CDR1 is MNHEY and CDR2 SVGAGI. Germline trimming cut 7 bases from V and 4 bases from J; bases unmatched to any gene: 7. This CDR3 reads CASTSASGGPDTQYF. The CDR3 DNA reads as TGTGCCAGCACCTCCGCTAGCGGGGGGCCAGATACGCAGTATTTT.

The chain joins TRBV11-2 to TRBJ2-2, with TRBD2 as a possible D gene (6 bases). Trimming removed 5 bases at V and 1 base at J, with 17 bases between. In germline, CDR1 is SGHAT, CDR2 FQNNGV. CDR3 size: 17 residues. The chain's CDR3 is CASSKAGRNVNTGELFF. In DNA form, the CDR3 reads TGTGCCAGCAGCAAGGCGGGACGGAATGTGAACACCGGGGAGCTGTTTTTT.

The chain combines TRBV10-3 with TRBJ2-1, with 11 bases aligning to TRBD2. CDR3 length equals 15 residues. V was clipped by 7 bases and J by 10 bases; unmatched bases: 12. Germline values: CDR1 ENHRY, CDR2 SYGVKD. CDR3 in amino acids: CAITSGTSGSGEQFF. The CDR3 DNA follows: TGTGCCATCACATCCGGGACTAGCGGTTCCGGGGAGCAGTTCTTC.

The V and J genes are TRBV10-3 and TRBJ2-3, with TRBD1 matching 8 bases. After removal of 6 bases from V and 4 bases from J, the junction contained 9 bases not matched to a gene. The CDR3 contains 15 residues. The germline V gene encodes CDR1 ENHRY and CDR2 SYGVKD. CDR3 amino acids: CAISDGTGNPDTQYF. The CDR3 DNA reads as TGTGCCATCAGCGACGGGACAGGTAACCCAGATACGCAGTATTTT.

This clone was recorded a few times. The rearrangement uses TRBV28 and TRBJ2-5, with TRBD2 matching over 8 bases. Germline V gene sequence: CDR1 MDHEN, CDR2 SYDVKM. With 3 bases clipped from V and 3 bases from J, the junction kept 3 bases outside the gene matches. The CDR3 covers 14 residues. CDR3 DNA sequence: TGTGCCAGCAGTTTTAATAGCGGGGAAGAGACCCAGTACTTC. Translating gives CASSFNSGEETQYF.

This clone was detected a few times. The V call is TRBV5-5, the J call TRBJ2-7; 13 nucleotides agree with TRBD2. From germline, CDR1 is SGHKS and CDR2 YYEKEE (reference sequence). The CDR3 totals 15 residues. With 4 bases clipped from V and 2 bases from J, the junction kept 3 bases outside the gene matches. The CDR3 is CASSPGLAGAYEQYF. CDR3 nucleotide sequence: TGTGCCAGCAGCCCAGGACTAGCGGGAGCCTACGAGCAGTACTTC.

This clone has more than one count but fewer than ten. The V gene is TRBV29-1, the J gene TRBJ2-2; weak D call: TRBD1 (5 bases). Trimming cost V 4 bases and J 2 bases, with 11 bases left between them. Germline V gives CDR1 SQVTM, CDR2 ANQGSEA. This CDR3 comprises 14 residues. The CDR3 DNA reads as TGCAGCGTTGGGCGGACAACTAACACCGGGGAGCTGTTTTTT. The encoded protein is CSVGRTTNTGELFF.

This chain links TRBV2 with TRBJ1-5; 7 bases are a match to TRBD1. The germline CDR1 and CDR2 sequences are SNHLY and FYNNEI. CDR3 length: 12 amino acids. The V and J ends lost 5 bases and 8 bases, in that order; junction bases with no gene match: 3. CDR3 in DNA: TGTGCCAGCAGTACTGACAGGGAGCCCCAGCATTTT. Translating it yields CASSTDREPQHF.

There are a few counts of this clone. This chain uses TRBV6-5 with TRBJ2-1; 9 bases match TRBD1. The J segment lost 2 bases and the V segment lost 6 bases, leaving 5 bases of the junction unmatched. The CDR3 spans 15 residues. The germline V gene encodes CDR1 MNHEY and CDR2 SVGAGI. The CDR3, as DNA: TGTGCCAGCAGAACCGGGACAGGGACCTACAATGAGCAGTTCTTC. Its protein product is CASRTGTGTYNEQFF.

This clone was seen a handful of times. The V call is TRBV4-1, the J call TRBJ1-3; the D is unclear. Trimming cost V 1 base and J 0 bases, with 7 bases left between them. Germline CDR1 is MGHRA and CDR2 is YSYEKL. The CDR3 contains 15 residues. CDR3 protein: CASSQVASSGNTIYF. The CDR3 coding sequence is TGCGCCAGCAGCCAAGTCGCGAGCTCTGGAAACACCATATATTTT.

The rearrangement links TRBV6-1 to TRBJ1-2; 7 nucleotides match TRBD1. The CDR3 is 15 residues long. The germline gives CDR1 MNHNS, CDR2 SASEGT. V lost 1 base and J lost 4; bases outside the gene matches: 6. In DNA form, the CDR3 reads TGTGCCAGCAGTGAAGATCTGGGACAGAGCTATGGCTACACCTTC. Its translation: CASSEDLGQSYGYTF.

This chain links TRBV13 with TRBJ2-3; D possibly corresponds to TRBD2 (5 bases). This CDR3 has 16 residues. Trimming shortened V by 5 bases and J by 1 base, and 16 bases separated the two germline ends. The germline V gene has CDR1 PRHDT and CDR2 FYEKMQ (reference sequence). The CDR3 DNA reads TGTGCCAGCAGCGATAGTCGGACTGGAGGCACAGATACGCAGTATTTT. Protein product: CASSDSRTGGTDTQYF.